This TCR beta chain was documented in a study of blood T cell repertoires in COVID-19. Study details: Both acute and convalescent COVID-19 samples were obtained from the United States, Italy and Spain. T cells, B-cell-depleted T cells, or PBMCs provided the cDNA or gDNA that served as material.

This clone was detected only once. Per the original data handling: Reference gene primer amplification in the assay estimated nucleated cell counts. Using immunoSEQ multiplex PCR, the repertoire was profiled, and TCRdb retains in-frame clones only, with some absent. V, J and clone size reflect that table, while D and trimming were determined from the DNA. This sample has around 150,000 clones, with roughly 84% found just once. This CDR3 contains 17 residues. The germline V gene has CDR1 WSHSY and CDR2 SAAADI. V trimming: 3 bases; J trimming: 4 bases; junction bases outside the gene matches: 8. The sequence derives from a woman of 80 years or more with active or convalescent COVID-19. Material for sequencing was peripheral blood. The rearrangement uses TRBV10-2 and TRBJ2-1; 11 nucleotides agree with TRBD2. The CDR3 DNA reads as TGCGCCAGCAGTGATCCCGGGACTAGCGGTTCTTACAATGAGCAGTTCTTC. It yields the protein CASSDPGTSGSYNEQFF.